These 21 T cell receptor beta chains were all obtained from the same sample, sequenced in a study of T cells expressing NK-cell markers. From the 5' RACE reads, TCRdb lists one entry per CDR3 protein and no DNA. Its table lists some 140,000 distinct CDR3 sequences. The specimen was blood T cells: a sorted CD56 or NKG2C T cell subset, CD4+ or CD8+ T cells, or bulk PBMC T cells (not recorded which). Receptors originate from a woman aged 50 to 65 in good health.

The gene calls are TRBV4-1 and TRBJ1-1; the TRBD1 assignment by TCRdb is unverifiable without DNA. Germline CDR1 MGHRA, CDR2 YSYEKL. The CDR3 is made up of 15 amino acids. CDR3: CASSQGGTGISEAFF.

The rearrangement uses TRBV25-1 and TRBJ2-2; TCRdb selects TRBD1, and the lack of DNA leaves this call unchecked. CDR1 MGHDK and CDR2 SYGVNS come from the germline V gene. The CDR3 extends over 17 amino acids. CDR3 loop: CASSESGQDFYTGELFF.

The V call is TRBV7-9, the J call TRBJ2-2; TCRdb gives TRBD1 as the D gene, but with no DNA this cannot be confirmed. The germline V gene has CDR1 SEHNR and CDR2 FQNEAQ (reference sequence). The CDR3 sequence is 15 residues long. CDR3 protein: CASSLVGVDTGELFF. Complete variable domain (other parts from reference TRBV7-9 and TRBJ2-2): DTGVSQNPRHKITKRGQNVTFRCDPISEHNRLYWYRQTLGQGPEFLTYFQNEAQLEKSRLLSDRFSAERPKGSFSTLEIQRTEQGDSAMYLCASSLVGVDTGELFFGEGSRLTVL.

V is TRBV4-1 and J is TRBJ2-1; TCRdb returns TRBD1, unconfirmable since there is no DNA. The CDR3 runs to 16 residues. CDR1 and CDR2 (germline): MGHRA, YSYEKL. The CDR3 region is CASSQTLSLINEGQFF.

This chain links TRBV7-9 with TRBJ2-1; the TRBD2 assignment by TCRdb is unverifiable without DNA. The germline V gene has CDR1 SEHNR and CDR2 FQNEAQ (reference sequence). CDR3 length: 13 amino acids. CDR3 region: CASSITSDGEQFF.

The chain combines TRBV24-1 with TRBJ2-6. Germline V gene sequence: CDR1 KGHDR, CDR2 SFDVKD. The CDR3 contains 17 residues. CDR3 region: CATSDVRTDSGANVLTF.

The chain is built from TRBV4-1 and TRBJ1-2. CDR1 and CDR2 from the germline V gene are MGHRA and YSYEKL. The CDR3 spans 15 residues. This CDR3 reads CASSQEHGSGYGYTF.

The chain links TRBV5-1 to TRBJ2-5; TCRdb indicates TRBD1, and absent DNA this call remains unverified. The CDR3 has 18 residues. Germline-derived CDR1 and CDR2 are SGHRS and YFSETQ. CDR3 residues: CASSLAEAGIRSQETQYF.

V and J are TRBV3-1 and TRBJ1-2. In germline, CDR1 is LGHDT, CDR2 YNNKEL (reference sequence). The CDR3 length is 18 residues. The CDR3 is CASSQEQATDRLEYGYTF.

The rearrangement links TRBV29-1 to TRBJ2-7; TCRdb proposes TRBD2, but this gene call is untestable without DNA. CDR1 SQVTM and CDR2 ANQGSEA come from the germline V gene. The CDR3 extends over 13 amino acids. CDR3 sequence reads: CSVELEAAYEQYF.

This chain uses TRBV2 with TRBJ2-1. The CDR3 is made up of 11 amino acids. CDR1 and CDR2 (germline): SNHLY, FYNNEI. CDR3: CAINPFIEQFF.

V and J are TRBV6-5 and TRBJ1-1; TCRdb returns TRBD1, unconfirmable since there is no DNA. Germline CDR1 is MNHEY and CDR2 is SVGAGI. The CDR3 runs to 13 residues. CDR3 loop: CASSRNQGTEAFF.

V is TRBV7-8 and J is TRBJ1-2; TCRdb's assignment of TRBD1 cannot be checked, as there is no DNA. Looked up from germline, CDR1 is SGHVS and CDR2 is FQNEAQ. The CDR3 totals 15 residues. CDR3 sequence reads: CASRNSTEHNYGYTF.

The CDR3 loop reads CASRKRAVTSTDTQYF. The gene calls are TRBV28 and TRBJ2-3; with no DNA, the TCRdb D assignment of TRBD2 cannot be verified. Germline values: CDR1 MDHEN, CDR2 SYDVKM. The CDR3 extends over 16 amino acids.

The chain links TRBV6-5 to TRBJ2-5; TCRdb selects TRBD2, and the lack of DNA leaves this call unchecked. Per germline, CDR1 MNHEY and CDR2 SVGAGI. The CDR3 contains 13 residues. The CDR3 here is CASSYGSGETQYF.

This chain uses TRBV2 with TRBJ2-3; TCRdb's D call, TRBD2, is unchecked because there is no DNA. Germline-derived CDR1 and CDR2 are SNHLY and FYNNEI. The CDR3 totals 15 residues. The CDR3 is CATNGGTPIRDTQYF.

This rearrangement joins TRBV30 to TRBJ2-3; the D call of TRBD2 rests on TCRdb alone, since no DNA is present to check it. The V gene's germline CDR1 is GTSNPN and CDR2 SVGIG (reference sequence). The CDR3 has 12 residues. The CDR3 region is CAWKSRQGTQYF.

The chain has TRBV10-3 and TRBJ2-7; TCRdb calls TRBD1, which cannot be checked without DNA. The CDR3 totals 16 residues. The germline CDR1 and CDR2 sequences are ENHRY and SYGVKD. This chain's CDR3 is CATSESGQGIAYEQYF.

The J gene is TRBJ1-1, the V gene TRBV7-9; without DNA, the TCRdb call of TRBD1 cannot be checked. Germline lookup yields CDR1 SEHNR and CDR2 FQNEAQ (reference sequence). The CDR3 runs 12 residues. CDR3 region: CASWGQGTEAFF.

This chain uses TRBV11-3 with TRBJ1-1. The CDR3 has 13 residues. Germline values: CDR1 SGHNT, CDR2 YENEEA. CDR3 region: CATERGGNTEAFF.

This chain links TRBV20-1 with TRBJ2-1; the TCRdb call, TRBD2, lacks DNA for checking. The CDR3 length is 18 residues. Per the germline V gene, CDR1 is DFQATT and CDR2 is SNEGSKA (reference sequence). This chain's CDR3 is CSARVGTSGRVSYNEQFF.